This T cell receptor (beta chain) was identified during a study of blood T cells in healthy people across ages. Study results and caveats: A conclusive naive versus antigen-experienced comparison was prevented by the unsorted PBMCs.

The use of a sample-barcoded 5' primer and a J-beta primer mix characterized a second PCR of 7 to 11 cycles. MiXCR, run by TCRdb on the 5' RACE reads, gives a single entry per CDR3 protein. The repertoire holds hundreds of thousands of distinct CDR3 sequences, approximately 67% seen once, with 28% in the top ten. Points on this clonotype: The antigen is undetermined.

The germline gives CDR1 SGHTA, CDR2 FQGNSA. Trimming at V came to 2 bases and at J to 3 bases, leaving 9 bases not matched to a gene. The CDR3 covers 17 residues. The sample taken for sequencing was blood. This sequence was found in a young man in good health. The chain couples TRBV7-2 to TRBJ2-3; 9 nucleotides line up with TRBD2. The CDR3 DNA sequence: TGTGCCAGCAGCTTAAGGGCGGGGGGGACTTGGACAGATACGCAGTATTTT. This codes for CASSLRAGGTWTDTQYF.